This TCR beta chain was obtained from a study of blood T cells in healthy people across ages. Study information: The capture of about one barcoded beta molecule per two T cells was achieved by template switching.

For the second PCR, which ran for about 6 to 11 cycles, a sample-barcoded 5' primer and a J-beta primer mix were used. Each cDNA molecule, via a template-switch adaptor with 12 random nucleotides, was tagged. TCRdb fed the 5' RACE reads into MiXCR, producing one record per CDR3 protein. Of about 720,000 distinct CDR3 sequences listed, about a fifth are singletons. This clonotype was observed a few times. No antigen is known for it. Overall study findings and caveats: Greater diversity and more naive CD4+ cells were seen in long-lived donors than in aged donors. Roughly linearly, TCR beta diversity per million T cells fell as age increased.

With 5 bases removed from V and 1 base from J, the gap between germline ends came to 8 bases. The CDR3 sequence is 13 residues long. The sequence was collected from a man in his sixties or seventies in good health. The sequencing sample was made of blood. The chain is built from TRBV12-3 or TRBV12-4 and TRBJ1-2; D is uncertain. CDR3 bases: TGTGCCAGCAGTCCATCAGTTAACTATGGCTACACCTTC. It translates to CASSPSVNYGYTF.